This T cell receptor (beta chain) was recorded in a study of T cells in Graves' hyperthyroidism and ophthalmopathy. Amplified TCR beta CDR3 regions derived from RNA transcripts. Initially, a first-round RT-PCR of the TCR CDR3 employed the HTBI primer set. Each CDR3 protein is one row after TCRdb ran MiXCR on the multiplex PCR reads. Of approximately 690,000 distinct CDR3 sequences listed, around 20% are singletons. The CDR3 covers 17 residues. CDR1 SGHAT and CDR2 FQNNGV come from the germline V gene. V was clipped by 5 bases and J by 1 base; unmatched bases: 11. It was uncontrolled infection, other autoimmune disease, pregnancy or lactation that excluded patients. PBMCs stemmed from 10 ml fresh peripheral blood. The sample holds many counts of this clonotype.

The chain couples TRBV11-2 to TRBJ2-1; 7 nucleotides agree with TRBD1. This clonotype was sampled from a young man with Graves' ophthalmopathy. Sequencing was done on a sample of blood. The CDR3 region is CASSAPQGIGSYNEQFF. Here the CDR3 DNA reads TGTGCCAGCAGCGCACCACAGGGGATCGGGTCCTACAATGAGCAGTTCTTC. Complete variable domain (other parts from reference TRBV11-2 and TRBJ2-1): EAGVAQSPRYKIIEKRQSVAFWCNPISGHATLYWYQQILGQGPKLLIQFQNNGVVDDSQLPKDRFSAERLKGVDSTLKIQPAKLEDSAVYLCASSAPQGIGSYNEQFFGPGTRLTVL.